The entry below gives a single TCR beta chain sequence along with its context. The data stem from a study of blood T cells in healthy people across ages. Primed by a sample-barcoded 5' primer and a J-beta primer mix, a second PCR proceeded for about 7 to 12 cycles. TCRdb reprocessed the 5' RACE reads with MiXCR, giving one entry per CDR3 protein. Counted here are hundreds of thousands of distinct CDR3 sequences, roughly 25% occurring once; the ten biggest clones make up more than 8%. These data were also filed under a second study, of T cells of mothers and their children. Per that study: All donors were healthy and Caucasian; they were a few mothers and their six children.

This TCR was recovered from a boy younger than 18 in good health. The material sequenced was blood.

CDR3: CASSPLLGNTEAFF. The CDR3 region has the DNA TGTGCCAGCAGTCCTTTGCTAGGGAACACTGAAGCTTTCTTT. V usage is TRBV7-2 and J usage is TRBJ1-1, with D unresolved. The germline V and J ends were trimmed by 6 bases and 1 base, with 12 bases remaining between them. This CDR3 is 14 amino acids long. Germline V lookup: CDR1 SGHTA, CDR2 FQGNSA. The complete variable domain, with remaining parts taken from reference TRBV7-2 and TRBJ1-1, reads GAGVSQSPSNKVTEKGKDVELRCDPISGHTALYWYRQSLGQGLEFLIYFQGNSAPDKSGLPSDRFSAERTGGSVSTLTIQRTQQEDSAVYLCASSPLLGNTEAFFGQGTRLTVV.